This T cell receptor (beta chain) was captured by sequencing in a study of OX40 agonist ivuxolimab in advanced cancers. Overall study: Ivuxolimab, an antibody that agonizes OX40 (CD134), was administered to the patients. People who had prior anti-PD-1, anti-PD-L1 or anti-CTLA-4 therapy could take part, and around 43% had some. At 82.7% male, the cohort had a mean age of 60 years, ranging from about 20 to 79.

Profiling relied on immunoSEQ multiplex PCR, and the TCRdb table lists in-frame clones only, not all of them. The sample records about 68,000 clones, around 84% being singletons. Germline CDR1 SGHRS, CDR2 YFSETQ. The V segment lost 7 bases and the J segment 4 bases; nucleotides outside the gene matches: 9. The CDR3 covers 15 residues. With autoimmune disease history or systemic immunosuppression, patients were excluded. This sequence originates from an adult with an advanced solid tumor such as melanoma, head and neck, liver or kidney cancer. This sequence joins TRBV5-1 and TRBJ2-2, with 8 bases matching TRBD2. The sample consisted of CD4+ or CD8+ T cells sorted from blood, taken in a trial of the OX40 agonist ivuxolimab. CDR3 loop: CASSLASGPTGELFF. CDR3 DNA: TGCGCCAGCTCCCTCGCTAGCGGGCCCACCGGGGAGCTGTTTTTT.